These T cell receptor beta chains were read from a single sample in a study of cytomegalovirus exposure and HLA in healthy donors. The assay was immunoSEQ multiplex PCR, and TCRdb's table has in-frame clones only and misses some. The sample records about 190,000 clones, 80% to 90% being singletons. Sequencing was carried out using PBMCs. These TCRs come from a man aged 25-45 years in good health and CMV-seronegative. Both conserved end residues are part of each CDR3. A D gene is named only where the DNA matches it firmly. Some rows have no size entry. The others give once, few or many, or a class for an expanded clone.

V gene	D gene	J gene	clone size	CDR3 DNA	CDR3 protein
TRBV6-1	TRBD2	TRBJ2-5	.	TGTGCCAGCAGTGAAGGGCTAGCGGGGGGAGAGACCCAGTACTTC	CASSEGLAGGETQYF
TRBV4-2	.	TRBJ2-7	.	TGTGCCAGCAGCCAAGACGGGTCGGGGAGATCCTACGAGCAGTACTTC	CASSQDGSGRSYEQYF
TRBV7-8	TRBD1	TRBJ2-2	.	TGTGCCAGCAGCTCACCGGGACAGGGGGCTTTCACGAACACCGGGGAGCTGTTTTTT	CASSSPGQGAFTNTGELFF
TRBV6-1	.	TRBJ1-5	.	TGTGCCAGCAGTGAACAGGACACTAATCAGCCCCAGCATTTT	CASSEQDTNQPQHF
TRBV7-9	.	TRBJ1-2	.	TGTGCCAGCAGCCGGGAAGCCTATGGCTACACCTTC	CASSREAYGYTF
TRBV10-2	.	TRBJ1-2	.	TGCGCCAGCCAGGGCTTGAGCTATGACTACACCTTC	CASQGLSYDYTF
TRBV19	TRBD2	TRBJ2-2	.	TGTGCCAGTAGAAGGGGCGGGACTAGAAACACCGGGGAGCTGTTTTTT	CASRRGGTRNTGELFF
TRBV6-1	TRBD2	TRBJ2-3	.	TGTGCCAGCAGTGTAGGGGCGGGGGGGGGAGATACGCAGTATTTT	CASSVGAGGGDTQYF
TRBV7-9	TRBD1	TRBJ1-4	few	TGTGCCAGCAGCTTATTGGACAGGAATGAAAAACTGTTTTTT	CASSLLDRNEKLFF
TRBV2	TRBD1	TRBJ1-6	few	TGTGCCAGCAGCCGGGACAGGGGCTCACCCCTCCACTTT	CASSRDRGSPLHF
TRBV30	.	TRBJ1-6	.	TGTGCCTGGAGTCTTTCTGGGGGGGGTGGTTCACCCCTCCACTTT	CAWSLSGGGGSPLHF
TRBV5-4	TRBD2	TRBJ2-7	.	TGTGCCAGCAGCCGGACTAGCGGGCCTAGCTCCTACGAGCAGTACTTC	CASSRTSGPSSYEQYF
TRBV5-1	TRBD2	TRBJ2-5	.	TGCGCCAGCAGCTTCCGGACTAGCGGGAACTATCAAGAGACCCAGTACTTC	CASSFRTSGNYQETQYF
TRBV2	TRBD1	TRBJ1-1	.	TGTGCCAACAGGGACAGGGGGCTCTACACTGAAGCTTTCTTT	CANRDRGLYTEAFF
TRBV19	.	TRBJ1-2	.	TGTGCCACTAGACCGACTCTTTTC	CATRPTLF
TRBV2	TRBD2	TRBJ2-3	.	TGTGCCAGCAGGGAGGGGCTAGCGGGTTCCGATACGCAGTATTTT	CASREGLAGSDTQYF
TRBV6-5	.	TRBJ1-5	.	TGTGCCAGCAGCACTAGACCCGGGCAGCCCCAGCATTTT	CASSTRPGQPQHF
TRBV11-3	TRBD1	TRBJ2-1	.	TGTGCCAGCAGCCCTAGAACAGGGGACAATGAGCAGTTCTTC	CASSPRTGDNEQFF
TRBV5-6	.	TRBJ2-7	.	TGTGCCAGCACCCTGATCGGGACATCACCCCTACTGCAGTACTTC	CASTLIGTSPLLQYF
TRBV28	.	TRBJ1-3	.	TGTGCCAGCAGTTTATTTAAGGCGGGGCCGGGAAACACCATATATTTT	CASSLFKAGPGNTIYF
TRBV2	.	TRBJ2-2	once	TGTGCCAGCAGTGAAGAGGGGGCCGGGGAGCTGTTTTTT	CASSEEGAGELFF
TRBV2	.	TRBJ2-3	.	TGTGCCAGCAGTGAAGAACAGGATACGCAGTATTTT	CASSEEQDTQYF
TRBV19	TRBD1	TRBJ1-5	.	TGTGGAGGGGGCGAGAATCAGCCCCAGCATTTT	CGGGENQPQHF
TRBV27	.	TRBJ1-2	once	TGTGCCAGCAGTTCCGCGGGGGTTCGGTATGGCTACACCTTC	CASSSAGVRYGYTF
TRBV4-1	TRBD2	TRBJ2-1	.	TGCGCCAGCAGCCAAGCCGCGGGAGGTGAATATGAGCAGTTCTTC	CASSQAAGGEYEQFF
TRBV5-1	TRBD2	TRBJ2-5	.	TGCGCCAGCAGCACCTATGGGGGGGTGACACAAGAGACCCAGTACTTC	CASSTYGGVTQETQYF
TRBV28	TRBD1	TRBJ2-7	.	TGTGCCAGCAGCTTGGGGGGAGCAGGGGGCAACGAGCAGTACTTC	CASSLGGAGGNEQYF
TRBV4-2	.	TRBJ2-2	.	TGTGCCAGCAGCCACAAGCTAGCCGGCCGAGGGACCGGGGAGCTGTTTTTT	CASSHKLAGRGTGELFF
TRBV11-1	TRBD2	TRBJ2-7	.	TGTGCCAGCAGCTTCCTGGGGGGGTCAACCTACGAGCAGTACTTC	CASSFLGGSTYEQYF
TRBV2	TRBD1	TRBJ2-5	.	TGTGCCAGCACCCGGGACAGGGTCTCGGAGACCCAGTACTTC	CASTRDRVSETQYF
TRBV6-5	.	TRBJ2-5	.	TGTGCCAGCAGTACTGGACCTACAACCGGGGTGGCCCAGTACTTC	CASSTGPTTGVAQYF
TRBV5-5	.	TRBJ1-3	.	TGTGCCAGCAGCTTGGAGGCGGGAATCTCTGGAAACACCATATATTTT	CASSLEAGISGNTIYF
TRBV29-1	TRBD1	TRBJ1-1	.	TGCAGCGTGAACAGGGGGGAGACTGAAGCTTTCTTT	CSVNRGETEAFF
TRBV5-6	TRBD1	TRBJ1-4	.	TGTGCCAGCAGTTCTCTGGGCGTACAGGGGGACAGAGAAAAACTGTTTTTT	CASSSLGVQGDREKLFF
TRBV7-2	TRBD1	TRBJ2-5	.	TGTGCCAGCAGCTTCGACAGGGGGCGGGAAGAGACCCAGTACTTC	CASSFDRGREETQYF
TRBV28	.	TRBJ2-7	.	TGTGCCAGCAGTCCCGAAGCCCGGGGGAGCGAGCAGTACTTC	CASSPEARGSEQYF
TRBV4-1	.	TRBJ2-5	.	TGCGCCAGCAGCCAAGGAGTCGGGGAGACCCAGTACTTC	CASSQGVGETQYF
TRBV6-4	TRBD2	TRBJ2-3	few	TGTGCCAGCAGTGACTCTAGCGGGGGGTTCTCAGATACGCAGTATTTT	CASSDSSGGFSDTQYF
TRBV28	TRBD1	TRBJ1-1	.	TGTGCCAGCAGTCCTAGACAGGGGAAATTATCGACTGAAGCTTTCTTT	CASSPRQGKLSTEAFF
TRBV6-5	.	TRBJ1-1	.	TGTGCCAGCAGGGGGAGCAGGGGGAACACTGAAGCTTTCTTT	CASRGSRGNTEAFF
TRBV2	.	TRBJ1-1	.	TGTGCCAGCAGTATAGACACGAACACTGAAGCTTTCTTT	CASSIDTNTEAFF